This T cell receptor (beta chain) originates from a study of T cells after yellow fever vaccination (dated by TCRdb to between 2018 and 2020). Concerning the study at large: The SMART-Seq v4 Ultra Low Input RNA kit was used to prepare libraries from fractions with low cell numbers. To follow T-cell clones before and after both primary and booster YFV17D yellow fever vaccination, bulk TCR alpha and beta repertoires underwent longitudinal sequencing. Bulk PBMC replicates and cell subsets were isolated from blood drawn at multiple timepoints before and after both primary and secondary immunization. The cohort comprised two healthy male donors, one aged 18 to 29 and one aged 30 to 40 years. Broader findings and caveats from the paper: Because abundant contaminating clonotypes from the bulk population could be contained in FACS-sorted repertoires, computational filtering was required. A small share of clonotypes occurred in both CD4 and CD8 compartments, likely arising from convergent recombination. Most clones expanded after primary vaccination were re-detected after the booster (about 96% of CD4 and roughly 87% of CD8), suggesting broad memory maintenance. Because only two donors were included in the study, the extent to which the findings can be generalized is limited. The secondary T-cell response was found to be weaker but faster than the primary response, with a peak reached on day 5 rather than on day 15.

As to this clonotype: What antigen it recognizes has not been identified. No much larger clonotype is one base removed from it; base qualities were not supplied.

The CDR3, from cysteine to phenylalanine, totals 16 residues. The kept DNA is CDR3 alone, 48 bases in frame from the first base. The germline V gene yields MDHEN for CDR1 and SYDVKM for CDR2. Between the V and J ends, shortened by 2 bases and 0 bases respectively, the junction contains 13 bases. TCR cDNA was synthesized by 5'RACE template switching, which introduced a universal primer site and unique molecular identifiers. Priming for cDNA synthesis came from both the TCR alpha and TCR beta constant segments. Libraries were amplified in two PCR steps, with sample barcodes and sequencing adapters added in the second step. Libraries were sequenced on Illumina HiSeq 2500 (2x100 bp) or NovaSeq (2x150 bp). Regarding the original processing steps: Demultiplexing of reads and collapsing into UMI consensus sequences were performed with MIGEC, and V(D)J alignment was carried out with MiXCR. Vaccine-responding clonotypes were identified with edgeR using replicate PBMC samples, with FDR below 0.01 and a log2 fold change above 5 up to day 15 being required. Bulk clonotypes were assigned CD4 or CD8 identity according to which sequenced CD4 or CD8 repertoire held them at higher abundance. The raw public reads went through TCRdb reprocessing: fastp at Q25, MiXCR clone calling, in-frame beta chains kept. Each entry merges the rows of one CDR3 protein and shows their most common DNA and genes. TCRdb, not the original authors, processed these V and J calls. In all, the sample holds 350,000 or so distinct CDR3 sequences, and 8% to 9.5% of those were seen once. Roughly a sixth of the sample comes from the top ten.

The treatment or condition label here, explained by the study, means: live attenuated yellow fever vaccine strain. At each blood-draw timepoint, two biological replicates of bulk PBMCs were collected. PBMCs were isolated from peripheral blood using a standard Ficoll-Paque protocol. RNA was extracted with TriZol from bulk PBMCs, CD4 and CD8 fractions, and dextramer-positive and dextramer-negative fractions. The clonotype originates from a man between 18 and 29 years old who received the YFV17D yellow fever vaccine. This specimen consisted of PBMCs, obtained more than 35 days after the first yellow fever vaccination. The sequence links TRBV28 to TRBJ2-5; TRBD2 is a possible D gene, resting on 5 matching bases. The base sequence is TGTGCCAGCAGTTTAGTGGGTGGAGGTTACCAAGAGACCCAGTACTTC. Translated, this gives CASSLVGGGYQETQYF. The full variable domain, with segments outside the CDR3 supplied by the reference TRBV28 and TRBJ2-5 proteins, appears as DVKVTQSSRYLVKRTGEKVFLECVQDMDHENMFWYRQDPGLGLRLIYFSYDVKMKEKGDIPEGYSVSREKKERFSLILESASTNQTSMYLCASSLVGGGYQETQYFGPGTRLLVL.